Listed below are T cell receptor beta chains from one sample, sequenced in a study of blood T cell repertoires in COVID-19. Data came from immunoSEQ multiplex PCR; TCRdb stores just in-frame clones and leaves some out. Seen here are under 200,000 clones, roughly 90% observed once, and the top ten hold roughly 25%. Sequenced sample: peripheral blood. Receptors were obtained from a man in his fifties or sixties with acute or convalescent COVID-19. CDR3s leave out the opening cysteine and the closing phenylalanine or tryptophan. The size field is filled for only some rows; it gives once, few, many or a size class.

clone size: NA; V gene: TRBV12-5; J gene: TRBJ2-3; CDR3 protein: ASGPAGTSTDTQY
clone size: NA; V gene: TRBV14; J gene: TRBJ2-3; CDR3 protein: ASSHLLRGRTDTQY
clone size: NA; V gene: TRBV30; J gene: TRBJ1-2; CDR3 protein: AWSVEQRSNYGYT
clone size: NA; V gene: TRBV5-6; J gene: TRBJ1-4; CDR3 protein: ASSQSRTRRGEKLF
clone size: NA; V gene: TRBV19; J gene: TRBJ2-7; CDR3 protein: ASTRTGSSYEQY
clone size: once; V gene: TRBV24-1; J gene: TRBJ2-5; CDR3 protein: ATSDRRDGEETQY
clone size: NA; V gene: TRBV7-9; J gene: TRBJ1-1; CDR3 protein: ASSFLRAGGTEAF
clone size: NA; V gene: TRBV7-2; J gene: TRBJ2-5; CDR3 protein: ASSLRASGRVKTQY
clone size: few; V gene: TRBV6-1; J gene: TRBJ2-2; CDR3 protein: ASSEAMGQGMGNTGELF
clone size: once; V gene: TRBV19; J gene: TRBJ2-5; CDR3 protein: ASRYQETQY
clone size: NA; V gene: TRBV24-1; J gene: TRBJ2-1; CDR3 protein: ATSDFGTGYNEQF
clone size: NA; V gene: TRBV14; J gene: TRBJ2-3; CDR3 protein: ASSQPTAGHSTDTQY
clone size: NA; V gene: TRBV15; J gene: TRBJ2-5; CDR3 protein: ATSTAGWETQY
clone size: NA; V gene: TRBV10-2; J gene: TRBJ1-4; CDR3 protein: ASSSRGDEKLF
clone size: NA; V gene: TRBV9; J gene: TRBJ2-1; CDR3 protein: ASSEDRNNEQF
clone size: NA; V gene: TRBV7-2; J gene: TRBJ1-1; CDR3 protein: ASSADGGVTNTEAF
clone size: NA; V gene: TRBV19; J gene: TRBJ1-4; CDR3 protein: ASSMYPGTGDEKLF
clone size: NA; V gene: TRBV6-1; J gene: TRBJ1-1; CDR3 protein: ASSEGQVRTEAF
clone size: NA; V gene: TRBV5-8; J gene: TRBJ1-6; CDR3 protein: ASSLGDLH
clone size: NA; V gene: TRBV24-1; J gene: TRBJ1-2; CDR3 protein: ATSDDGQGLVSYT
clone size: NA; V gene: TRBV7-2; J gene: TRBJ2-7; CDR3 protein: ASSSRHSEQY
clone size: NA; V gene: TRBV6-5; J gene: TRBJ1-2; CDR3 protein: ASSAVDYGYT
clone size: NA; V gene: TRBV5-1; J gene: TRBJ2-3; CDR3 protein: ASRPRGLPPSTDTQY
clone size: NA; V gene: TRBV6-2/TRBV6-3; J gene: TRBJ1-2; CDR3 protein: ASSYSASAGYGYT
clone size: NA; V gene: TRBV18; J gene: TRBJ2-3; CDR3 protein: ASSHGVSDTQY
clone size: NA; V gene: TRBV7-7; J gene: TRBJ2-5; CDR3 protein: ASSAGGPTMKETQY
clone size: NA; V gene: TRBV12-3/TRBV12-4; J gene: TRBJ2-1; CDR3 protein: ANMIQGSNEQF
clone size: few; V gene: TRBV5-1; J gene: TRBJ1-2; CDR3 protein: ASSLDGGSGYT
clone size: once; V gene: TRBV10-3; J gene: TRBJ2-2; CDR3 protein: AISKGQGDTGELF
clone size: NA; V gene: TRBV11-2; J gene: TRBJ1-1; CDR3 protein: ASSRAQGMNTEAF
clone size: NA; V gene: TRBV15; J gene: TRBJ1-1; CDR3 protein: ATSREGHSNTEAF
clone size: few; V gene: TRBV6-5; J gene: TRBJ2-6; CDR3 protein: ASSLESGANVLT
clone size: few; V gene: TRBV12-5; J gene: TRBJ1-1; CDR3 protein: ASGGVAGTEAF
clone size: NA; V gene: TRBV6-4; J gene: TRBJ2-7; CDR3 protein: ASSDSVRVRANEQY
clone size: NA; V gene: TRBV6-6; J gene: TRBJ2-5; CDR3 protein: ASSLPTGGDQETQY
clone size: NA; V gene: TRBV10-3; J gene: TRBJ1-2; CDR3 protein: AISDVGEGYGYT
clone size: NA; V gene: TRBV30; J gene: TRBJ2-4; CDR3 protein: AWSVQGRGIQY
clone size: NA; V gene: TRBV6-4; J gene: TRBJ2-1; CDR3 protein: ASSASLSLFPNEQF
clone size: NA; V gene: TRBV12-5; J gene: TRBJ1-2; CDR3 protein: ASARDTYGYT
clone size: NA; V gene: TRBV12-3/TRBV12-4; J gene: TRBJ1-6; CDR3 protein: ASRRSYSSPLH
clone size: NA; V gene: TRBV3-1/TRBV3-2; J gene: TRBJ1-2; CDR3 protein: ASSSRMHGYT
clone size: NA; V gene: TRBV6-5; J gene: TRBJ2-6; CDR3 protein: ASSPTGSGANVLT
clone size: NA; V gene: TRBV24-1; J gene: TRBJ1-1; CDR3 protein: ATSDHRQGRTEAF
clone size: NA; V gene: TRBV29-1; J gene: TRBJ2-3; CDR3 protein: SVAGSPDTQY
clone size: NA; V gene: TRBV24-1; J gene: TRBJ2-2; CDR3 protein: ATSDPGTAHTGELF
clone size: NA; V gene: TRBV11-2; J gene: TRBJ1-4; CDR3 protein: ASSRGSGNEKLF
clone size: NA; V gene: TRBV6-1; J gene: TRBJ1-1; CDR3 protein: ASSENGWTGGNTEAF
clone size: NA; V gene: TRBV20-1; J gene: TRBJ1-2; CDR3 protein: SASQGEANYGYT